This TCR beta chain was found in a study of blood T cell repertoires in COVID-19. Looking at the study overall: Collection of acute and convalescent COVID-19 samples took place in the United States, Italy and Spain.

TCRdb's table, derived via immunoSEQ multiplex PCR, lists solely in-frame clones and lacks some. Among roughly 240,000 clones listed, 87% were seen once. Those enrolled, adults aged about 18 to 89 years, came from roughly 23 US areas. Participants were placed into cohorts based on the clinical history they reported. This clonotype originated in a woman in her twenties or thirties with acute COVID-19. The sample comprised PBMCs or T cells enriched from blood (not recorded which).

For the CDR3, the DNA is TGTGCCAGCAGCGTACTAGCGGGGGGCCCATTTCAAGAGACCCAGTACTTC. Protein sequence: CASSVLAGGPFQETQYF. The V gene is TRBV2, the J gene TRBJ2-5, with TRBD2 matching 12 bases. The CDR3 is 17 residues long. V was pared by 6 bases and J by 2 bases, with 10 bases of the junction left unmatched. CDR1 SNHLY and CDR2 FYNNEI come from the germline V gene.